The present T cell receptor (beta chain) was sequenced within a study of blood T cell repertoires in COVID-19. Study at large: From the United States, Italy and Spain came samples of acute and convalescent COVID-19.

Using immunoSEQ multiplex PCR, the repertoire was profiled, and TCRdb retains in-frame clones only, with some absent. Of around 140,000 clones in the sample, 84% are singletons; the top ten hold about two fifths. Specimen: peripheral blood. The TCR was taken from a human donor in a cohort sampled during active COVID-19.

Here the CDR3 reads CASGWGSENSPLHF. CDR3 in DNA: TGTGCTAGTGGTTGGGGCAGTGAGAATTCACCCCTCCACTTT. J is TRBJ1-6 and V is TRBV12-5; D perhaps matches TRBD1 (5 bases). Germline values: CDR1 LGHNT, CDR2 FRNRAP. Trimming took off 4 bases at V and 7 bases at J, with 11 bases between the two ends. The CDR3 has 14 amino acids.